The present TCR beta chain was sequenced within a study of T cell clonality in common variable immunodeficiency (dated by TCRdb to about 2015). The CDR3 holds 14 amino acids from the cysteine to the phenylalanine. The DNA shown is the part of the CDR3 that was read: 33 bases, in frame from base 1. The CDR1 and CDR2 encoded by the germline V gene are SGHRS and YFSETQ. Compared with germline, V lacks 3 bases and J lacks 4 bases; bases without a gene match: 7. Equivalent amounts of genomic DNA from CVID and control samples were used as sequencing input. For every sample, a 60 bp segment covering the rearranged TCRbeta CDR3 region was amplified and then sequenced. The immunoSEQ assay, a bias-corrected multiplex PCR with high-throughput sequencing, was employed for TCRbeta amplification. Regarding the original processing steps: Each unique nucleotide sequence was treated as a clone and annotated with V, D and J genes, copy number and frequency. Sequences were labeled productive if in frame, and non-productive if out of frame or containing stop codons. As previously described, Shannon's entropy was used to calculate clonality. The predicted amino acid sequences of productive clones were used to derive the mean CDR3 Kyte-Doolittle hydropathy. Using the R hclust function, scaled V gene usage was clustered hierarchically with Manhattan distance and complete linkage. Clone sharing by CDR3 amino acid sequence was assessed by resampling 12 repertoires per group over 100 rounds. Repertoires were searched for approximately 77 published EBV-specific and fewer than 300 published CMV-specific TCRbeta sequences. After two CVID samples that produced fewer than 10,000 sequences were dropped from the analysis, 45 or so CVID repertoires remained. TCRdb mirrors the immuneACCESS table, restricted to in-frame sequences. Some clones are absent from its copies; in checked studies, under half trace to an unresolved V gene, and the reason for the others is unknown. V, J and clone size reflect that table, while D and trimming were determined from the DNA. The table gives fewer than 30,000 clones for this sample, with none occurring only once. The biggest ten clones account for around 3% of the sample.

CVID was diagnosed by standard criteria: serum IgG, IgA and/or IgM reduced below normal range, plus specific antibody deficiency. There were about 43 subjects in the CVID group (around 15 female and 29 male), ranging in age from roughly 9 to 70 years, with a mean age of roughly 43. Most of the CVID patients and most of the healthy controls were of Caucasian heritage. Replacement immunoglobulin therapy had been administered to all CVID subjects for at least one year at the time of study participation. At the time of blood collection, no CVID subject was ill or was being treated with immunomodulatory or immunosuppressive medication. Heparinized peripheral whole blood samples of roughly 4.5 to 8 ml were collected from each donor. Genomic DNA from adults with common variable immune deficiency (CVID) and from healthy adult controls was used to sequence TCRbeta CDR3 repertoires. To isolate peripheral blood mononuclear cells, diluted blood was subjected to density centrifugation over Hypaque 1077 or Ficoll-Paque. Genomic DNA was obtained from unsorted mononuclear cells through either Qiagen column purification or a centrifugation-based method.

This clone was picked up many times. It lacks a known antigen. The read ends 3 residues shy of where the CDR3 ends; the end is completed using the germline J gene. Points the paper makes about the study in general: Reportedly, TCRbeta sequences from CVID had fewer deletions and N-nucleotide insertions, and highly modified clones with 13 or more V deletions were absent from CVID. Even though DNA input was the same, control samples had an average of about 80,000 unique sequences each, compared with some 32,000 in CVID samples. TCRbeta clonality was higher in CVID subjects than in healthy controls (t-test p = 0.018), and the increase was most characteristic of about a third of subjects. Healthy controls shared more TCRbeta clones with each other than CVID subjects shared among themselves (p < 0.0001). Patient heterogeneity within the CVID cohort put limits on correlating repertoire features with clinical complications. The authors noted that sequencing repertoires of T cell subpopulations would be needed to clarify what caused the increased clonality in CVID.

The sequence joins TRBV5-1 to TRBJ2-7; 7 nucleotides in the junction match TRBD2. The clonotype originates from a human donor with common variable immunodeficiency. Material for sequencing was peripheral blood mononuclear cells. The CDR3 DNA, read in part, is TGCGCCAGCAGCTCTCTAGCGGATATTTACGAG. Its translation is CASSSLADIYE. The complete CDR3 protein is CASSSLADIYEQYF.